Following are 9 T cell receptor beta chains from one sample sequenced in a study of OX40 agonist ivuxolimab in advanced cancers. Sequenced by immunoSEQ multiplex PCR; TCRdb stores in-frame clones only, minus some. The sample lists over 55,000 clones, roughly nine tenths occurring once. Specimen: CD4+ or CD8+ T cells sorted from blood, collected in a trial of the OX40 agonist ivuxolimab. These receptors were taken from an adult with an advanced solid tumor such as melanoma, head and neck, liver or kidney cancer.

CDR3 coding DNA: TGCAGCGCCGGGAGGGAGACCCAGTACTTC. This encodes CSAGRETQYF. This chain connects TRBV29-1 to TRBJ2-5; 7 bases fit TRBD2. Germline assignment: CDR1 SQVTM and CDR2 ANQGSEA. After removal of 7 bases from V and 5 bases from J, the junction contained 1 base not matched to a gene. The CDR3 is 10 residues long.

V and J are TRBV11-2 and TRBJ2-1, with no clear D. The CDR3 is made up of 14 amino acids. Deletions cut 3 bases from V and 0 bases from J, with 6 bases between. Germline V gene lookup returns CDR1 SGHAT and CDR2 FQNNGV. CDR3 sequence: CASSFQSSYNEQFF. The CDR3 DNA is TGTGCCAGCAGCTTCCAAAGCTCCTACAATGAGCAGTTCTTC.

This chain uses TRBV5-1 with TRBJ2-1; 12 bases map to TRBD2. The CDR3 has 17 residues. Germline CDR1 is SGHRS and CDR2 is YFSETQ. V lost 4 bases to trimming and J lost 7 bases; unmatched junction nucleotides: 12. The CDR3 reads CASSVLVVGTSGNEQFF. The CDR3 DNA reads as TGCGCCAGCAGCGTTCTGGTAGTCGGGACTAGCGGGAATGAGCAGTTCTTC.

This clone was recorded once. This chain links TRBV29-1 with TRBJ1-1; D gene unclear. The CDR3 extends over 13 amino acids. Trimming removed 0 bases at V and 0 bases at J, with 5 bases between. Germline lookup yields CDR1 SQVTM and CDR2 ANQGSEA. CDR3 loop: CSVEDLMNTEAFF. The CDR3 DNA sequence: TGCAGCGTTGAAGATCTTATGAACACTGAAGCTTTCTTT.

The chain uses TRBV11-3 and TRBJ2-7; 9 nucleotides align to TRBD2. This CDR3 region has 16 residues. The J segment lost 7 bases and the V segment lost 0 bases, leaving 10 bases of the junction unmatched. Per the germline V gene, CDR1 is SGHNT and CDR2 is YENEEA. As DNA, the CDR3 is TGTGCCAGCAGCTTAGATCTAGGACTAGCGACGAATGAGCAGTACTTC. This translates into CASSLDLGLATNEQYF.

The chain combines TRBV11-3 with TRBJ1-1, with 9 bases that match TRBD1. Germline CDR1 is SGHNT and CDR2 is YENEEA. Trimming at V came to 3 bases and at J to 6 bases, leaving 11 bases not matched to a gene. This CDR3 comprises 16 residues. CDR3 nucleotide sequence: TGTGCCAGCAGCTTGGCCGGACAGGGGTTTCTCGCTGAAGCTTTCTTT. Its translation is CASSLAGQGFLAEAFF.

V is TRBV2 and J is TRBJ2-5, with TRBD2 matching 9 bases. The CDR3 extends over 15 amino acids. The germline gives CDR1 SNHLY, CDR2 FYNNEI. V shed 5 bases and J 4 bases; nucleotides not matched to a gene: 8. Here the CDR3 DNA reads TGTGCCAGCAGTTACGGGACTAGCCCCATAGAGACCCAGTACTTC. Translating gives CASSYGTSPIETQYF. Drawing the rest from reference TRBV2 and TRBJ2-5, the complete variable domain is EPEVTQTPSHQVTQMGQEVILRCVPISNHLYFYWYRQILGQKVEFLVSFYNNEISEKSEIFDDQFSVERPDGSNFTLKIRSTKLEDSAMYFCASSYGTSPIETQYFGPGTRLLVL.

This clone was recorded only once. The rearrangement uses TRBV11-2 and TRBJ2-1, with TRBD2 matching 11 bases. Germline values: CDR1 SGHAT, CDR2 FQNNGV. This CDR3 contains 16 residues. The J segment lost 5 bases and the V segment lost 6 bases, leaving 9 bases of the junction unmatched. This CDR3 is CASSLLAGGYNNEQFF. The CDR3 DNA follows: TGTGCCAGCAGTCTTTTAGCGGGGGGGTATAACAATGAGCAGTTCTTC. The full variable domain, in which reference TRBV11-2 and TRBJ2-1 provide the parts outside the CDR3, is EAGVAQSPRYKIIEKRQSVAFWCNPISGHATLYWYQQILGQGPKLLIQFQNNGVVDDSQLPKDRFSAERLKGVDSTLKIQPAKLEDSAVYLCASSLLAGGYNNEQFFGPGTRLTVL.

The CDR3 DNA reads TGCGCCAGCAGCACCCGACTAGCGGTCAACACCGGGGAGCTGTTTTTT. Its protein is CASSTRLAVNTGELFF. J is TRBJ2-2 and V is TRBV5-1; 9 nucleotides line up with TRBD2. The germline V gene has CDR1 SGHRS and CDR2 YFSETQ. The trim removed 4 bases at V and 2 bases at J, leaving 6 bases unmatched. The CDR3 covers 16 residues.